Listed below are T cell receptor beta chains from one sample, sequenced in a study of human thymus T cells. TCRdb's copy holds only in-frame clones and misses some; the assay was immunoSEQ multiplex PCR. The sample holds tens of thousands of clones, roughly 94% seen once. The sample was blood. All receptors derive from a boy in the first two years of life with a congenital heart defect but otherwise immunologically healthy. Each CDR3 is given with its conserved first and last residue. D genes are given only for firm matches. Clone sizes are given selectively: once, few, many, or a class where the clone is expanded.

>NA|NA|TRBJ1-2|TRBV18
TGTGCCAGCTCACCCAGGGATTTTGGCTATGGCTACACCTTC
CASSPRDFGYGYTF
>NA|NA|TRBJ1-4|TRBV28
TGTGCCAGCAGTTTGAGGGGGACATTACGTGAAAAACTGTTTTTT
CASSLRGTLREKLFF
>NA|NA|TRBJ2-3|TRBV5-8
TGTGCCAGCAGCCCCCGACTGAATACGCAGTATTTT
CASSPRLNTQYF
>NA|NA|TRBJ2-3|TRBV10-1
TGCGCCAGCAGTGAGTCATTAGCGGCCACAGATACGCAGTATTTT
CASSESLAATDTQYF
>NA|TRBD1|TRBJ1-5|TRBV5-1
TGCGCCAGCAGCACAGGGGGCAGCAATCAGCCCCAGCATTTT
CASSTGGSNQPQHF
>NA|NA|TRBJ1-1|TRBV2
TGTGCCAGCAGACCTCACGGGAAGTGGACTGAAGCTTTCTTT
CASRPHGKWTEAFF
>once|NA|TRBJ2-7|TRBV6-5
TGTGCCAGCAGTTACTCTGGGCCCAGTTACGAGCAGTACTTC
CASSYSGPSYEQYF
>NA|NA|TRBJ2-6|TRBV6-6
TGTGCCAGCAAACCCGACAACTCTGGGGCCAACGTCCTGACTTTC
CASKPDNSGANVLTF
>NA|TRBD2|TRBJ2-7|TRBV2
TGTGCCAGCAAGAGGGGACTAGCGTCCTACGAGCAGTACTTC
CASKRGLASYEQYF
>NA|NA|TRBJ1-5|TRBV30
TGTGCCTGGTCACAGGGAGTCAATCAGCCCCAGCATTTT
CAWSQGVNQPQHF
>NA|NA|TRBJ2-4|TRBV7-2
TGTGCCAGCAGCTTATCACTAGCTGAGTACATTCAGTACTTC
CASSLSLAEYIQYF
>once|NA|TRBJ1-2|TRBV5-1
TGCGCCAGCAGCAGGCCGGGGAGGAGACCTGAATATGGCTACACCTTC
CASSRPGRRPEYGYTF
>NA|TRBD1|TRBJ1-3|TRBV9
TGTGCCAGCAGCGAGGGGGACAGGGAAGGATCTGGAAACACCATATATTTT
CASSEGDREGSGNTIYF
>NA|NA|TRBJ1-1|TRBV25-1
TGTGCCAGCAGTGAATTAGGGGGGACTGAAGCTTTCTTT
CASSELGGTEAFF
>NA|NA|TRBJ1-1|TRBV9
TGTGCCAGCAGCGTAGGGTTACAGGGAGGCACTGAAGCTTTCTTT
CASSVGLQGGTEAFF
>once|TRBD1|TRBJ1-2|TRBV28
TGTGCCAGCAGCACGGGACAGGGTTACTATGGCTACACCTTC
CASSTGQGYYGYTF
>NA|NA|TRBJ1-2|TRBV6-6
TGTGCCAGCAGTTACTCGAGCGGGCTCTATGGCTACACCTTC
CASSYSSGLYGYTF
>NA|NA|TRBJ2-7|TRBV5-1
TGCGCCAGCAGCTTGGCCGCCGCAGTCCCCTACGAGCAGTACTTC
CASSLAAAVPYEQYF
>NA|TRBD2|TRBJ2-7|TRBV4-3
TGCGCCAGCAGCCCCCTGAGCGGGGGGGACGAGCAGTACTTC
CASSPLSGGDEQYF
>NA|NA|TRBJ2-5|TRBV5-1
TGCGCCAGCAGCCAGGGAGGCTTCCAAGAGACCCAGTACTTC
CASSQGGFQETQYF
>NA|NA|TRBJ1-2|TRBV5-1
TGCGCCAGCAGCGTCCACAGGGTGGGTAACTATGGCTACACCTTC
CASSVHRVGNYGYTF
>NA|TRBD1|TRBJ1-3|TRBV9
TGTGCCAGCAGCGTAGGGACAGGCCCTTATTCTGGAAACACCATATATTTT
CASSVGTGPYSGNTIYF
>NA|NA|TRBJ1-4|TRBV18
TGTGCCAGCTCACAGGGCAGTCGTGCAACTAATGAAAAACTGTTTTTT
CASSQGSRATNEKLFF
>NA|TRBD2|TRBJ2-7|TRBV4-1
TGCGCCAGCAGCCGACTAGCGGTGAGCTCCTACGAGCAGTACTTC
CASSRLAVSSYEQYF
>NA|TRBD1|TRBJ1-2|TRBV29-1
TGCAGCGTGGGGACCGGACAGGGCTACTTCTATGGCTACACCTTC
CSVGTGQGYFYGYTF
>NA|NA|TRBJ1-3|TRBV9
TGTGCCAGCAGCGTAGGGGCGGACACCATATATTTT
CASSVGADTIYF
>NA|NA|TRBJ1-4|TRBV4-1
TGCGCCAGCAGCCAAGGGAATAATGAAAAACTGTTTTTT
CASSQGNNEKLFF
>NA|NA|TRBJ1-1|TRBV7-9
TGTGCCAGCCTGGGGAACACTGAAGCTTTCTTT
CASLGNTEAFF
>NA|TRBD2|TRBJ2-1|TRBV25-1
TGTGCCAGCAGTGACCTGAGCGGGGGGGCCAATGAGCAGTTCTTC
CASSDLSGGANEQFF
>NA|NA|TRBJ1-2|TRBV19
TGTGCCAGTAGTGCCGGGACGGTCCTATATGGCTACACCTTC
CASSAGTVLYGYTF
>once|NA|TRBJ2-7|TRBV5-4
TGTGCCAGCAGTCAGGGACTTCCTTACGAGCAGTACTTC
CASSQGLPYEQYF
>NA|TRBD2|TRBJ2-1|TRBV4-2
TGTGCCAGCAGCCAAGATCTGGTGGCGGGGGGGAGCAATGAGCAGTTCTTC
CASSQDLVAGGSNEQFF